The T cell receptor beta chain described here comes from a study of blood T cell repertoires in COVID-19. Study details: PBMCs, B-cell-depleted T cells, or T cells provided the cDNA or gDNA that made up the material.

Trimming took 4 bases from V and 5 from J, leaving 21 bases between them. Looked up from germline, CDR1 is LNHDA and CDR2 is SQIVND (reference sequence). This CDR3 spans 17 amino acids. Residents of about two dozen US areas, aged roughly 18 to 89 years, made up the participants. Clinical history reported by participants formed the basis on which cohorts were assigned. Study processing details: Estimated nucleated cell counts came from reference gene primer amplification. The protocol was immunoSEQ multiplex PCR, while the TCRdb copy is restricted to in-frame clones and leaves out a portion. V, J and clone size reflect that table, while D and trimming were determined from the DNA. The table includes approximately 300,000 clones, 70% to 90% detected once. This clone was seen only a few times.

The sequenced material came from PBMCs or T cells enriched from blood (not recorded which). The TCR comes from a woman aged 25 to 45 who had recovered from COVID-19. The gene calls are TRBV19 and TRBJ2-1; the D gene is possibly TRBD1 (5 bases). In DNA form, the CDR3 reads TGTGCCAGTAGTAATGTTGGCGTGATGGCCAGGGACAATGAGCAGTTCTTC. This encodes CASSNVGVMARDNEQFF. Using reference TRBV19 and TRBJ2-1 for the parts outside the CDR3, the full variable domain is DGGITQSPKYLFRKEGQNVTLSCEQNLNHDAMYWYRQDPGQGLRLIYYSQIVNDFQKGDIAEGYSVSREKKESFPLTVTSAQKNPTAFYLCASSNVGVMARDNEQFFGPGTRLTVL.